The 18 T cell receptor beta chains listed next were all sequenced from one sample in a study of shared clonotypes between healthy human individuals (dated by TCRdb to 2019 to 2021). Receptors were amplified or captured by the immunoSEQ multiplex PCR assay. This is the immuneACCESS table as TCRdb keeps it, with only in-frame sequences that have V and J called. A part of the clones is gone; compared with another copy, unresolved V genes explain less than half, and the rest is unexplained. The sample records 450,000 to 600,000 clones, around three quarters of which are singletons. Approximately 12% of the sample is taken by the ten largest. Sequencing was done on a sample of PBMCs. The receptors here all came from a woman aged 40 to 50 in good health. Some clones in this sample may be carry-over from other donors' samples.

This CDR3 reads CAWSVGGGPHGELFF. The CDR3 bases are TGTGCCTGGAGTGTGGGGGGAGGGCCACACGGGGAGCTGTTTTTT. The chain couples TRBV30 to TRBJ2-2, with 7 positions matching TRBD2. The CDR3 totals 15 residues. The V segment lost 0 bases and the J segment 7 bases; nucleotides outside the gene matches: 8. CDR1 and CDR2 from the germline V gene are GTSNPN and SVGIG (reference sequence).

The chain recombines TRBV5-1 with TRBJ2-3; 13 nucleotides match TRBD2. The germline V gene encodes CDR1 SGHRS and CDR2 YFSETQ. The CDR3 runs to 16 residues. The ends lost 4 bases at V and 2 bases at J; junction bases unmatched: 4. The CDR3 DNA follows: TGCGCCAGCAGCCCAGGACTAGCGGGGGTCACAGATACGCAGTATTTT. Amino acid sequence: CASSPGLAGVTDTQYF.

As for this clone: A much larger clone sits a single nucleotide away, making a read error possible. The identical CDR3 is also encoded by other nucleotide sequences in the sample. The CDR3 spells CASSFGTGGYNEQFF. The DNA of the CDR3 is TGTGCCAGCAGCTTCGGGACAGGGGGCTACAATGAGCAGTTCTTC. V and J are TRBV5-4 and TRBJ2-1, with 11 bases identical to TRBD1. J lost 3 bases, V lost 2 bases, and 1 base had no gene match. The V gene's germline CDR1 is SGHNT and CDR2 YYREEE (reference sequence). The CDR3 contains 15 residues.

About this clone: The sample has other DNA sequences that encode this CDR3 too. The chain joins TRBV19 to TRBJ2-3; D remains ambiguous. V lost 1 base to trimming and J lost 1 base, with 6 bases between them. This CDR3 contains 14 residues. Germline loops: CDR1 LNHDA, CDR2 SQIVND (reference sequence). CDR3 sequence: CASSIGAGTDTQYF. For the CDR3, the DNA is TGTGCCAGTAGTATAGGGGCGGGCACAGATACGCAGTATTTT.

This clone was seen many times. The chain employs TRBV25-1 and TRBJ1-1; D is uncertain. The CDR3 consists of 11 residues. In germline, CDR1 is MGHDK, CDR2 SYGVNS. The V gene lost 3 bases and the J gene lost 6 bases, with 5 bases spanning the gap. CDR3 sequence reads: CASSDSAEAFF. The CDR3 nucleotides read TGTGCCAGCAGTGACTCGGCTGAAGCTTTCTTT.

This clone was counted a few times. The chain carries TRBV19 and TRBJ1-2; possibly TRBD1 for D (6 bases). V lost 8 bases and J 4 bases, leaving 17 bases between the germline ends. The CDR3 length is 14 residues. The germline gives CDR1 LNHDA, CDR2 SQIVND (reference sequence). The CDR3 spells CASRVFQDSYGYTF. DNA for the CDR3: TGTGCCAGTCGGGTCTTTCAGGACAGCTATGGCTACACCTTC.

The rearrangement uses TRBV30 and TRBJ1-5, with TRBD1 identical over 9 bases. From germline, CDR1 is GTSNPN and CDR2 SVGIG (reference sequence). V trimming: 0 bases; J trimming: 6 bases; junction bases outside the gene matches: 15. The CDR3 is made up of 18 amino acids. The CDR3 region has the DNA TGTGCCTGGAGTGTACAGGAGGGCTACAGGGGGCAAGGTCAGCCCCAGCATTTT. Translating gives CAWSVQEGYRGQGQPQHF.

The gene calls are TRBV7-9 and TRBJ1-1; unclear D gene. Germline V gene sequence: CDR1 SEHNR, CDR2 FQNEAQ (reference sequence). CDR3 size: 15 residues. V shed 6 bases and J shed 4 bases, with 18 bases lying between them. CDR3 sequence: CASSKLREGSTEAFF. The CDR3, as DNA: TGTGCCAGCAGTAAGCTTAGGGAGGGAAGCACTGAAGCTTTCTTT. Looking up the rest from reference TRBV7-9 and TRBJ1-1 gives the full variable domain: DTGVSQNPRHKITKRGQNVTFRCDPISEHNRLYWYRQTLGQGPEFLTYFQNEAQLEKSRLLSDRFSAERPKGSFSTLEIQRTEQGDSAMYLCASSKLREGSTEAFFGQGTRLTVV.

This chain links TRBV14 with TRBJ2-6; D call uncertain. This CDR3 contains 15 residues. Trimming removed 4 bases from V and 3 bases from J, with 10 bases in between. Germline assignment: CDR1 SGHDN and CDR2 FVKESK. The CDR3 loop reads CASSLRQGGANVLTF. The CDR3 nucleotides read TGTGCCAGCAGCCTCAGGCAAGGTGGGGCCAACGTCCTGACTTTC.

The chain has TRBV28 and TRBJ2-1; D is ambiguous. V was clipped by 0 bases and J by 5 bases, with 11 bases between them. CDR3 length: 15 residues. CDR1 and CDR2 (germline): MDHEN, SYDVKM. CDR3 coding DNA: TGTGCCAGCAGTTTATGGCTGGGCCCAGACAATGAGCAGTTCTTC. Residues: CASSLWLGPDNEQFF.

This clone has a count of ten or more. The gene calls are TRBV30 and TRBJ1-5; 7 nucleotides agree with TRBD1. The CDR3 runs to 14 residues. Per the germline V gene, CDR1 is GTSNPN and CDR2 is SVGIG (reference sequence). V shed 4 bases and J 4 bases; nucleotides not matched to a gene: 7. CDR3: CAWTRQGWNQPQHF. The CDR3 DNA follows: TGTGCCTGGACCCGACAGGGTTGGAATCAGCCCCAGCATTTT.

This chain connects TRBV28 to TRBJ2-5; 8 bases agree with TRBD2. CDR1 MDHEN and CDR2 SYDVKM come from the germline V gene. The CDR3 covers 15 residues. V trimming: 10 bases; J trimming: 5 bases; junction bases outside the gene matches: 15. In DNA, the CDR3 is TGTGCCACCGGGGGGGCGGGAGAGAGGAGTGAGACCCAGTACTTC. This sequence encodes CATGGAGERSETQYF.

Turning to this clone: The sample holds other DNA sequences that translate to the same CDR3. The rearrangement joins TRBV2 to TRBJ2-7, with 10 bases matching TRBD1. From germline, CDR1 is SNHLY and CDR2 FYNNEI. J gave up 3 bases and V 6 bases, and 2 bases lay outside the gene matches. This CDR3 is built from 13 residues. The CDR3 DNA sequence: TGTGCCAGCAGGGGGACAGGGGTCTACGAGCAGTACTTC. Translation gives CASRGTGVYEQYF.

V gene TRBV18 combines with J gene TRBJ2-5, with a weak D call TRBD2 (5 bases). TRBJ2-7 matches the DNA end more closely, so the J call is doubtful. Germline V gene data show CDR1 as KGHSH and CDR2 as LQKENI. The CDR3 runs to 12 residues. CDR3 DNA sequence: TGTGCCAGCTCACCTGACCGGGGCGAGCAGTACTTC. This codes for CASSPDRGEQYF.

V usage is TRBV28 and J usage is TRBJ1-1, with 7 bases that match TRBD1. J lost 4 bases, V lost 3 bases, and 2 bases had no gene match. Germline V gene sequence: CDR1 MDHEN, CDR2 SYDVKM. The CDR3 has 13 residues. CDR3 sequence: CASSFGTATEAFF. The CDR3 nucleotides are TGTGCCAGCAGTTTTGGGACAGCCACTGAAGCTTTCTTT.

This clone showed up just once. The rearrangement joins TRBV28 to TRBJ1-2; 7 bases fit TRBD1. In germline, CDR1 is MDHEN, CDR2 SYDVKM. Trimming took 1 base from V and 3 from J; bases not matched to a gene: 2. This CDR3 is 14 amino acids long. The CDR3 is CASSLSGGYYGYTF. CDR3 DNA: TGTGCCAGCAGTTTATCAGGGGGTTACTATGGCTACACCTTC.

This clone was counted once. The chain couples TRBV9 to TRBJ2-7, with 9 bases identical to TRBD1. V was pared by 3 bases and J by 5 bases, with 12 bases of the junction left unmatched. CDR3 length: 16 amino acids. Germline loops: CDR1 SGDLS, CDR2 YYNGEE. CDR3 sequence (DNA): TGTGCCAGCAGCGCAGAGGCGGGACAGGGCGTGGACGAGCAGTACTTC. Translating it yields CASSAEAGQGVDEQYF.

The gene calls are TRBV7-2 and TRBJ2-3; the D is unclear. Trimming cost V 4 bases and J 4 bases, with 9 bases left between them. The CDR3 is 13 amino acids. Per the germline V gene, CDR1 is SGHTA and CDR2 is FQGNSA. The CDR3 nucleotides read TGTGCCAGCAGCTCCGAGCTTTCAGATACGCAGTATTTT. Protein: CASSSELSDTQYF.